The clone carrying this TCR beta chain was seen repeatedly, ten times or more. This sample was taken from a study of liver allograft versus peripheral blood T cells. Across the whole study: Repertoires of T cell receptors in transplanted livers were compared with recipients' peripheral blood repertoires.

Each CDR3 protein gets one entry after TCRdb re-called the reads with MiXCR. This sample has several thousand distinct CDR3 sequences, with around 18% found just once. This CDR3 has 14 residues. Trimming stripped 6 bases from V and 1 base from J, with 12 bases between. Germline CDR1 and CDR2: LNHDA and SQIVND (reference sequence). This clonotype was sampled from a human patient who had a liver transplant. Certain T cells may be donor cells from the graft. The rearrangement links TRBV19 to TRBJ1-2; no firm D call. CDR3 amino acids: CASSPGTFNYGYTF. CDR3 in DNA: TGTGCCAGTAGCCCCGGCACATTTAACTATGGCTACACCTTC.